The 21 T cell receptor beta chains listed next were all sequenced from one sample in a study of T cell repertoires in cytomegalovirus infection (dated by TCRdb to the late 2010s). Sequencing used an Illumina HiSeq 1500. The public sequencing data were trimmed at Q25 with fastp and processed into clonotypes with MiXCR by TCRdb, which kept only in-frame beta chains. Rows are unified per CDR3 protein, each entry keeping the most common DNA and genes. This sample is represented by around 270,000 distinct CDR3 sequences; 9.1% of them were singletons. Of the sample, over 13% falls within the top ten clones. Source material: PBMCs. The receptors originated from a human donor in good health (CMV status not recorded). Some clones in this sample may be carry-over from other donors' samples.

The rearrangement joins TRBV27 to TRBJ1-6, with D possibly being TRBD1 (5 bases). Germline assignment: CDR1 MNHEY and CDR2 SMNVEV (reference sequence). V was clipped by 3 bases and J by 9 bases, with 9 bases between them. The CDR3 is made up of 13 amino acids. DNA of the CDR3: TGTGCCAGCAGTTTCGAGGGGAGTTCACCCCTCCACTTT. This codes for CASSFEGSSPLHF.

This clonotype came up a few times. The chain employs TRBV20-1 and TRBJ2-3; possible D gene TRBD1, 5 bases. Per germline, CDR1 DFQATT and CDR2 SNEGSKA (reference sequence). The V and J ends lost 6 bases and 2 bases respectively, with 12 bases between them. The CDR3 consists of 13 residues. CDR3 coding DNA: TGCAGTGCCATACAGGAGATCACAGATACGCAGTATTTT. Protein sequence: CSAIQEITDTQYF.

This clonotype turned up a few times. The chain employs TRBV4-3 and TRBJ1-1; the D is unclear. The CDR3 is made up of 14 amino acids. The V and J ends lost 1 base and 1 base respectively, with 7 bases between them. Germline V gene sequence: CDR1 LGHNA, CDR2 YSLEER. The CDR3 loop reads CASSQVGGNTEAFF. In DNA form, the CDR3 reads TGCGCCAGCAGCCAAGTGGGCGGGAACACTGAAGCTTTCTTT.

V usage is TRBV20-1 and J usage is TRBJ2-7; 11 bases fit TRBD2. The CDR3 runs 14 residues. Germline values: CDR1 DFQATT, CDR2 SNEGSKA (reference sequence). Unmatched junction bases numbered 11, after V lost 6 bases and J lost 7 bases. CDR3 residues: CSAPHRLAGGEQYF. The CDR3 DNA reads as TGCAGTGCCCCACACCGGCTAGCGGGAGGTGAGCAGTACTTC.

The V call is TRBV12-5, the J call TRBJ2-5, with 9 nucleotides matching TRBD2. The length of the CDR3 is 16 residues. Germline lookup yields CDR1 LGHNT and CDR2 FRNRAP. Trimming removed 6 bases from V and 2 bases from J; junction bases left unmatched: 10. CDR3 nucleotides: TGTGCTAGTGGCCCCAAGGGACTAGCTCGGCAAGAGACCCAGTACTTC. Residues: CASGPKGLARQETQYF.

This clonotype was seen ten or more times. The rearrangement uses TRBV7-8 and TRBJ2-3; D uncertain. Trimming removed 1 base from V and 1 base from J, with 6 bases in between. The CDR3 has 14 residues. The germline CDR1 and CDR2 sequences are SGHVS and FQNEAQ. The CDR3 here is CASSLGSGTDTQYF. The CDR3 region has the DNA TGTGCCAGCAGCTTAGGGTCAGGCACAGATACGCAGTATTTT.

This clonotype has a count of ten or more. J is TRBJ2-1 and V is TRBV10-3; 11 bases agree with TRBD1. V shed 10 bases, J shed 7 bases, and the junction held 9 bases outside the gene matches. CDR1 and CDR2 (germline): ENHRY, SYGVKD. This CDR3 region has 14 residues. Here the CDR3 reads CATAGQGAKNEQFF. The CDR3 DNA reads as TGTGCCACCGCAGGACAGGGGGCAAAGAATGAGCAGTTCTTC.

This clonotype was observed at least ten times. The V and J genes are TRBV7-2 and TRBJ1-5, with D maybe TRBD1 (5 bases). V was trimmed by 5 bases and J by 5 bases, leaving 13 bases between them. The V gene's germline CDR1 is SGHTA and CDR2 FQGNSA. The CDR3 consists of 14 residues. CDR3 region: CASSVGTAYQPQHF. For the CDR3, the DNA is TGTGCCAGCAGCGTCGGGACGGCCTATCAGCCCCAGCATTTT.

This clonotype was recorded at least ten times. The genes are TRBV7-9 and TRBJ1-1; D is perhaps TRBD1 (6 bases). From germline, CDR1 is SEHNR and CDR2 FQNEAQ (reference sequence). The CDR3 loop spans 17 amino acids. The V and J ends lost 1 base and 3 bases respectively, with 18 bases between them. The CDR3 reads CASSLGGGRGRYTEAFF. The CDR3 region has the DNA TGTGCCAGCAGCTTAGGGGGGGGGCGGGGTAGGTACACTGAAGCTTTCTTT.

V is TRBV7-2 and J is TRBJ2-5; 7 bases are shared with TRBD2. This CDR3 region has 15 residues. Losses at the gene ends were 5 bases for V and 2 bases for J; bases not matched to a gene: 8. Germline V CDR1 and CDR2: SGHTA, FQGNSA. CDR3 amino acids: CASSTHGTIQETQYF. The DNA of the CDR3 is TGTGCCAGCAGCACCCATGGGACTATACAAGAGACCCAGTACTTC. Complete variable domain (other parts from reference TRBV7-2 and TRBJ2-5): GAGVSQSPSNKVTEKGKDVELRCDPISGHTALYWYRQSLGQGLEFLIYFQGNSAPDKSGLPSDRFSAERTGGSVSTLTIQRTQQEDSAVYLCASSTHGTIQETQYFGPGTRLLVL.

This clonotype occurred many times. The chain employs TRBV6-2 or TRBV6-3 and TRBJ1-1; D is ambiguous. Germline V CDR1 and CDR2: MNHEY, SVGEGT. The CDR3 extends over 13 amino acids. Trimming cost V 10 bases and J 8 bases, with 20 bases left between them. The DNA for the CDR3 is TGTGCCACCATCCGAGGGAAAGGTGTGGAAGCTTTCTTT. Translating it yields CATIRGKGVEAFF.

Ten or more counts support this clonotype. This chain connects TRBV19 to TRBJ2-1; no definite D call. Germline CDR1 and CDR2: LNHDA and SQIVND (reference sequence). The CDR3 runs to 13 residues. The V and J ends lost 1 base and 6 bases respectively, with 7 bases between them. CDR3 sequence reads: CASSIATTNEQFF. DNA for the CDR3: TGTGCCAGTAGTATAGCTACTACCAATGAGCAGTTCTTC.

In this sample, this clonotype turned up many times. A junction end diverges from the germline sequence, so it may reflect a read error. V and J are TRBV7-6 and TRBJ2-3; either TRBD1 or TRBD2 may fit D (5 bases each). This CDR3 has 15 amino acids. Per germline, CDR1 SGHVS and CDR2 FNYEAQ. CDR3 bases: TGTGCTAGCAGCTGGGGGAGCTTAAGCACAGATACGCAGTATTTT. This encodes CASSWGSLSTDTQYF.

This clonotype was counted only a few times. Here the CDR3 reads CSAREQNQETQYF. The CDR3, as DNA: TGCAGTGCTAGAGAACAGAACCAAGAGACCCAGTACTTC. The rearrangement uses TRBV20-1 and TRBJ2-5; D is unclear. V dropped 0 bases and J dropped 0 bases, with 5 bases sitting between them. Germline V gene sequence: CDR1 DFQATT, CDR2 SNEGSKA (reference sequence). CDR3 length equals 13 residues.

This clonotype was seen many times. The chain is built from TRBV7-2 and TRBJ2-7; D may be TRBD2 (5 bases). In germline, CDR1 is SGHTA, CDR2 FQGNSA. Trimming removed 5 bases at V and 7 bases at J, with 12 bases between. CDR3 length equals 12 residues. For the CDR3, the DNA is TGTGCCAGCAGCCATTCTAGCTATGAGCAGTACTTC. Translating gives CASSHSSYEQYF.

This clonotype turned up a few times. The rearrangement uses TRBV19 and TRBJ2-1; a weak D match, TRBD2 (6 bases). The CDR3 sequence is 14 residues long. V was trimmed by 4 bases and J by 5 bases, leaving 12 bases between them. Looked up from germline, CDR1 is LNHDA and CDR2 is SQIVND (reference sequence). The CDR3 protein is CASSSTGLNNEQFF. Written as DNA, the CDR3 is TGTGCCAGTAGTAGTACGGGACTCAACAATGAGCAGTTCTTC. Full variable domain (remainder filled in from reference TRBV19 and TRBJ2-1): DGGITQSPKYLFRKEGQNVTLSCEQNLNHDAMYWYRQDPGQGLRLIYYSQIVNDFQKGDIAEGYSVSREKKESFPLTVTSAQKNPTAFYLCASSSTGLNNEQFFGPGTRLTVL.

As DNA, the CDR3 is TGCGCCAGCAGCCAAGAGGGCGGCTACACCTTC. Encoded protein: CASSQEGGYTF. This chain links TRBV4-3 with TRBJ1-2; D is undetermined. The CDR3 covers 11 residues. V was pared by 0 bases and J by 8 bases, with 4 bases between. From germline, CDR1 is LGHNA and CDR2 YSLEER.

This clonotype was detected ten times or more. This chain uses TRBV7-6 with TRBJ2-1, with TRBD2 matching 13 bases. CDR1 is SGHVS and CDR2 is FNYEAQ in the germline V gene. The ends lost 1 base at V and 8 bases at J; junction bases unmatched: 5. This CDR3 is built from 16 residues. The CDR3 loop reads CASSLDRLAGGDEQFF. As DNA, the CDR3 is TGTGCCAGCAGCTTAGACCGACTAGCGGGGGGCGATGAGCAGTTCTTC.

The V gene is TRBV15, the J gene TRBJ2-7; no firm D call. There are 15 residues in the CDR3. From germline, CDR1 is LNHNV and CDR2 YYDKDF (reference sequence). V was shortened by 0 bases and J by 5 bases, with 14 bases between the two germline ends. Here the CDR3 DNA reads TGTGCCACCAGCAGAGATCAAGGGAATAGGAACGAGCAGTACTTC. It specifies CATSRDQGNRNEQYF.

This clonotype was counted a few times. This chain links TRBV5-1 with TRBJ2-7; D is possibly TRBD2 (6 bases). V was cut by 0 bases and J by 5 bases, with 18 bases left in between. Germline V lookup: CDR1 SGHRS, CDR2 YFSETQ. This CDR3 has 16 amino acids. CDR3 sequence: CASSLGTKVRNDEQYF. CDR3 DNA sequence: TGCGCCAGCAGCTTGGGGACTAAAGTCCGGAACGACGAGCAGTACTTC.

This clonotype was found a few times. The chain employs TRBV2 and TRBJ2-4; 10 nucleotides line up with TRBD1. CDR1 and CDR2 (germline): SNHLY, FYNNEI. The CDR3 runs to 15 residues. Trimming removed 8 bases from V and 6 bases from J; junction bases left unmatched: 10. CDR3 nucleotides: TGTGCCAGCCTTTGGACAGGGGGTCCATTAAACATTCAGTACTTC. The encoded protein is CASLWTGGPLNIQYF.